The 28 T cell receptor beta chains listed next were all sequenced from one sample in a study of shared clonotypes between healthy human individuals. Profiling relied on immunoSEQ multiplex PCR, and the TCRdb table lists in-frame clones only, not all of them. The table records about 2.1 million clones, roughly 93% of them present only once. Selected positively for CCR7 and CD45RO-negative, naive CD8 cells excluded terminally differentiated effector memory CD45RA+ cells. Material: naive CD8+ T cells from PBMCs. The receptors shown here come from a man younger than 35 in good health. Some clones in this sample may be carry-over from other donors' samples.

This sequence joins TRBV6-5 and TRBJ2-6; perhaps TRBD2 as D (5 bases). Trimming took 4 bases from V and 1 from J, leaving 8 bases between them. Germline V gene data show CDR1 as MNHEY and CDR2 as SVGAGI. CDR3 length equals 15 residues. CDR3: CASSFRGSGANVLTF. DNA of the CDR3: TGTGCCAGCAGTTTCCGGGGATCTGGGGCCAACGTCCTGACTTTC.

The chain recombines TRBV7-9 with TRBJ1-1, with D maybe TRBD1 (5 bases). Looked up from germline, CDR1 is SEHNR and CDR2 is FQNEAQ (reference sequence). CDR3 length: 17 residues. The ends were cut back, 1 base at V and 0 bases at J, with 15 bases in the middle. The CDR3 DNA reads as TGTGCCAGCAGCTTAGAGGCACGAGTGACAGTGAACACTGAAGCTTTCTTT. Its translation is CASSLEARVTVNTEAFF. Full variable domain (outside the CDR3, taken from reference TRBV7-9 and TRBJ1-1): DTGVSQNPRHKITKRGQNVTFRCDPISEHNRLYWYRQTLGQGPEFLTYFQNEAQLEKSRLLSDRFSAERPKGSFSTLEIQRTEQGDSAMYLCASSLEARVTVNTEAFFGQGTRLTVV.

This chain links TRBV18 with TRBJ2-3, with 8 nucleotides matching TRBD1. The germline gives CDR1 KGHSH, CDR2 LQKENI. V shed 5 bases, J shed 1 base, and the junction held 5 bases outside the gene matches. This CDR3 has 15 residues. The CDR3 loop is CASSADREGTDTQYF. The CDR3 DNA sequence: TGTGCCAGCTCAGCGGACAGGGAAGGCACAGATACGCAGTATTTT.

To note about this clone: Other DNA sequences in the sample encode the same CDR3. The chain carries TRBV6-5 and TRBJ2-7; the D gene is possibly TRBD1 (5 bases). The CDR3 extends over 14 amino acids. V was shortened by 0 bases and J by 1 base, with 7 bases between the two germline ends. Germline lookup yields CDR1 MNHEY and CDR2 SVGAGI. CDR3 in amino acids: CASSYSSGSYEQYF. DNA of the CDR3: TGTGCCAGCAGTTACTCGTCAGGGTCCTACGAGCAGTACTTC.

This clone was counted a single time. In DNA form, the CDR3 reads TGTGCCACGGGACTAGCGGGAGGGCCCCACTCCTACAATGAGCAGTTCTTC. Protein product: CATGLAGGPHSYNEQFF. The V call is TRBV10-3, the J call TRBJ2-1; 16 bases fit TRBD2. Germline V CDR1 and CDR2: ENHRY, SYGVKD. The junction had 6 bases not matched to a gene; V was cut back by 10 bases and J by 0 bases. The CDR3 runs 17 residues.

The genes are TRBV7-8 and TRBJ2-7; TRBD2 matches at 7 bases. Germline V gene lookup returns CDR1 SGHVS and CDR2 FQNEAQ. CDR3 length equals 15 residues. V trimming: 2 bases; J trimming: 3 bases; junction bases outside the gene matches: 7. CDR3 coding DNA: TGTGCCAGCAGCTTATCGCTAGCGGAGATCTACGAGCAGTACTTC. Amino acid sequence: CASSLSLAEIYEQYF.

The chain joins TRBV13 to TRBJ2-7; D uncertain. Germline V lookup: CDR1 PRHDT, CDR2 FYEKMQ (reference sequence). This CDR3 has 12 amino acids. Deletions cut 5 bases from V and 0 bases from J, with 5 bases between. In DNA, the CDR3 is TGTGCCAGCAGCCAGAGCTCCTACGAGCAGTACTTC. Amino acid sequence: CASSQSSYEQYF.

The J gene is TRBJ1-2, the V gene TRBV27; D uncertain. V lost 6 bases, J lost 7 bases, and 15 bases lay in between. Germline-derived CDR1 and CDR2 are MNHEY and SMNVEV (reference sequence). The CDR3 sequence is 13 residues long. The CDR3 sequence is CASSSAPLSGYTF. The CDR3 DNA follows: TGTGCCAGCAGCTCCGCCCCCTTATCTGGCTACACCTTC.

The V gene is TRBV5-6, the J gene TRBJ2-1; D is unclear. Trimming took off 3 bases at V and 0 bases at J, with 13 bases between the two ends. This CDR3 has 16 residues. CDR1 and CDR2 from the germline V gene are SGHDT and YYEEEE. CDR3 nucleotide sequence: TGTGCCAGCAGCTACGACTCCTTCGCCTCCTACAATGAGCAGTTCTTC. Encoded protein: CASSYDSFASYNEQFF. Using reference TRBV5-6 and TRBJ2-1 for the parts outside the CDR3, the full variable domain is DAGVTQSPTHLIKTRGQQVTLRCSPKSGHDTVSWYQQALGQGPQFIFQYYEEEERQRGNFPDRFSGHQFPNYSSELNVNALLLGDSALYLCASSYDSFASYNEQFFGPGTRLTVL.

The V gene is TRBV7-3, the J gene TRBJ2-7; possibly TRBD1 or TRBD2 for D (6 bases each). This CDR3 has 15 amino acids. Looked up from germline, CDR1 is SGHTA and CDR2 is FQGTGA. V was clipped by 5 bases and J by 2 bases, with 16 bases between them. In DNA form, the CDR3 reads TGTGCCAGCAGCCCTCTGGGGGGCGGAACCTACGAGCAGTACTTC. It yields the protein CASSPLGGGTYEQYF.

The chain links TRBV6-6 to TRBJ2-5; 9 bases are shared with TRBD2. The germline gives CDR1 MNHNY, CDR2 SVGAGI (reference sequence). CDR3 length equals 15 residues. J gave up 2 bases and V 0 bases, and 1 base lay outside the gene matches. The CDR3 DNA follows: TGTGCCAGCAGTTACTCGAGCGGGGGGCAAGAGACCCAGTACTTC. This codes for CASSYSSGGQETQYF.

J is TRBJ2-1 and V is TRBV4-1; a weak D match, TRBD2 (6 bases). The CDR3 length is 15 residues. Trimming pared 1 base from V and 12 bases from J, leaving 19 bases between. Germline CDR1 reads MGHRA; CDR2 reads YSYEKL. The chain's CDR3 is CASSQGTPMAGLQFF. The CDR3 DNA follows: TGCGCCAGCAGCCAAGGGACCCCAATGGCGGGACTGCAGTTCTTC.

This clone was seen only once. The chain joins TRBV13 to TRBJ1-4; a possible D gene is TRBD1 (5 bases). In germline, CDR1 is PRHDT, CDR2 FYEKMQ (reference sequence). The V end was cut by 1 base, the J end by 5 bases, with 14 bases between. CDR3 length equals 16 residues. The CDR3 nucleotides are TGTGCCAGCAGCTTAGTCGGGCAGGGCGAGAATGAAAAACTGTTTTTT. It codes for CASSLVGQGENEKLFF.

The chain couples TRBV27 to TRBJ2-7, with D unclear. The V gene's germline CDR1 is MNHEY and CDR2 SMNVEV (reference sequence). Trimming cost V 4 bases and J 0 bases, with 13 bases left between them. The CDR3 is 15 amino acids. The CDR3 DNA is TGTGCCAGCAGTTATGAAGGTCCTCCCTCCTACGAGCAGTACTTC. It translates to CASSYEGPPSYEQYF.

The J gene is TRBJ2-3, the V gene TRBV6-5; 7 nucleotides match TRBD1. The V and J ends lost 2 bases and 0 bases, in that order; junction bases with no gene match: 2. The germline V gene has CDR1 MNHEY and CDR2 SVGAGI. This CDR3 spans 15 amino acids. The CDR3, as DNA: TGTGCCAGCAGTTACGGGGACAGTAGCACAGATACGCAGTATTTT. Protein product: CASSYGDSSTDTQYF.

The chain recombines TRBV4-3 with TRBJ2-7; a weak D match, TRBD2 (5 bases). The CDR3 runs 17 residues. Trimming shortened V by 1 base and J by 2 bases, and 18 bases separated the two germline ends. Germline CDR1 LGHNA, CDR2 YSLEER. CDR3 residues: CASSQGYLAGVPYEQYF. The CDR3 coding sequence is TGCGCCAGCAGCCAAGGGTATCTGGCGGGCGTACCCTACGAGCAGTACTTC.

This chain connects TRBV29-1 to TRBJ2-2, with D perhaps matching TRBD2 (6 bases). The ends were cut back, 6 bases at V and 9 bases at J, with 17 bases in the middle. CDR3 length: 13 amino acids. Germline assignment: CDR1 SQVTM and CDR2 ANQGSEA. CDR3 loop: CSVVGTDGRELFF. The CDR3 coding sequence is TGCAGCGTGGTAGGGACTGACGGGCGGGAGCTGTTTTTT.

The rearrangement joins TRBV28 to TRBJ2-5; 7 bases match TRBD2. The germline gives CDR1 MDHEN, CDR2 SYDVKM. V was pared by 3 bases and J by 7 bases, with 8 bases of the junction left unmatched. This CDR3 comprises 14 residues. DNA of the CDR3: TGTGCCAGCAGTTTGTTGGGCGGGAGTGGGACCCAGTACTTC. This sequence encodes CASSLLGGSGTQYF.

The chain employs TRBV28 and TRBJ2-3; possibly TRBD1 for D (6 bases). This CDR3 contains 15 residues. V lost 6 bases and J lost 2, with 15 bases in between. Per the germline V gene, CDR1 is MDHEN and CDR2 is SYDVKM. CDR3 sequence: CASSLRGLPTDTQYF. The CDR3 DNA sequence: TGTGCCAGCAGCCTAAGGGGGTTACCCACAGATACGCAGTATTTT.

Written as DNA, the CDR3 is TGTGCCAGCAGTCGGTACAGGGTCGAGCAGTACTTC. Its translation: CASSRYRVEQYF. V gene TRBV6-6 combines with J gene TRBJ2-7, with D possibly matching TRBD1 (6 bases). V was trimmed by 5 bases and J by 6 bases, leaving 11 bases between them. The CDR3 has 12 residues. Germline V gives CDR1 MNHNY, CDR2 SVGAGI (reference sequence).

The rearrangement links TRBV27 to TRBJ2-1; D is perhaps TRBD2 (6 bases). In germline, CDR1 is MNHEY, CDR2 SMNVEV (reference sequence). The CDR3 is 14 residues long. V shed 4 bases and J shed 6 bases, with 13 bases lying between them. Here the CDR3 reads CASSSRDSPNEQFF. The CDR3 region has the DNA TGTGCCAGCAGTTCCCGGGACTCTCCCAATGAGCAGTTCTTC.

The rearrangement uses TRBV7-9 and TRBJ2-2; 7 bases agree with TRBD1. This CDR3 is 14 amino acids long. V was pared by 4 bases and J by 12 bases, with 11 bases of the junction left unmatched. Per germline, CDR1 SEHNR and CDR2 FQNEAQ (reference sequence). The CDR3 coding sequence is TGTGCCAGCAGCTCCCCCCCTGCGAGGGGGCAGCTGTTTTTT. Amino acid sequence: CASSSPPARGQLFF. Using reference TRBV7-9 and TRBJ2-2 for the parts outside the CDR3, the full variable domain is DTGVSQNPRHKITKRGQNVTFRCDPISEHNRLYWYRQTLGQGPEFLTYFQNEAQLEKSRLLSDRFSAERPKGSFSTLEIQRTEQGDSAMYLCASSSPPARGQLFFGEGSRLTVL.

V is TRBV6-6 and J is TRBJ2-5, with D perhaps assigned TRBD1 or TRBD2 (5 bases each). CDR3 size: 15 residues. Trimming removed 5 bases at V and 4 bases at J, with 17 bases between. Looked up from germline, CDR1 is MNHNY and CDR2 is SVGAGI (reference sequence). The CDR3 region is CASSRLQGVGETQYF. CDR3 nucleotide sequence: TGTGCCAGCAGTCGACTACAAGGGGTGGGAGAGACCCAGTACTTC.

The chain couples TRBV27 to TRBJ2-1, with TRBD2 matching over 11 bases. From germline, CDR1 is MNHEY and CDR2 SMNVEV (reference sequence). Unmatched junction bases numbered 2, after V lost 1 base and J lost 12 bases. CDR3 size: 13 residues. The CDR3 sequence is CASSLLAGGGQFF. CDR3 sequence (DNA): TGTGCCAGCAGTTTATTAGCGGGAGGGGGGCAGTTCTTC.

The CDR3 here is CASSYTRGALNEQFF. The CDR3 coding sequence is TGTGCCAGCAGCTACACCCGGGGGGCGCTTAATGAGCAGTTCTTC. This chain connects TRBV6-5 to TRBJ2-1, with D maybe TRBD2 (7 bases). The germline V gene encodes CDR1 MNHEY and CDR2 SVGAGI. V was cut by 6 bases and J by 7 bases, with 19 bases left in between. The CDR3 sequence is 15 residues long.

The chain combines TRBV10-2 with TRBJ2-1; no firm D call. V lost 3 bases and J lost 8, with 17 bases in between. From germline, CDR1 is WSHSY and CDR2 SAAADI. The CDR3 is 15 residues long. CDR3 sequence (DNA): TGCGCCAGCAGTGATCCCTGGATCCTCGGCGATGAGCAGTTCTTC. It codes for CASSDPWILGDEQFF.

The rearrangement joins TRBV9 to TRBJ2-7; D perhaps matches TRBD2 (6 bases). Germline values: CDR1 SGDLS, CDR2 YYNGEE. The CDR3 extends over 15 amino acids. Trimming took off 3 bases at V and 3 bases at J, with 16 bases between the two ends. The CDR3 sequence: CASSAGRDHHYEQYF. CDR3 sequence (DNA): TGTGCCAGCAGCGCGGGGCGGGACCATCACTACGAGCAGTACTTC.

The DNA for the CDR3 is TGTGCCAGCAGCGCTGGAATACAACACGCACGAAACACCATATATTTT. Translation: CASSAGIQHARNTIYF. The V and J genes are TRBV21-1 and TRBJ1-3. TRBV21-1 has pseudogene status. The CDR3 length is 16 residues.